The clone carrying this TCR beta chain came up many times. No antigen is known for it. J was trimmed by 4 bases and V by 3 bases; bases with no gene match: 6. The germline gives CDR1 SQVTM, CDR2 ANQGSEA. The CDR3 is made up of 15 amino acids. The data belong to a study of CD8 T cells in ankylosing spondylitis. Study conclusions and caveats: The clones that were linked to disease were reported to be significantly enriched in matched synovial fluid samples from ankylosing spondylitis patients.

By quantitative 5'-RACE with molecular barcodes, the TCR beta libraries were made. MiXCR, run by TCRdb on the 5' RACE reads, gives a single entry per CDR3 protein. The data show some 120,000 distinct CDR3 sequences, roughly 13% seen once. This chain connects TRBV29-1 to TRBJ2-3; TRBD2 aligns across 11 bases. This TCR came from a female donor with ankylosing spondylitis or in good health (not recorded which). The sequenced sample was blood, either unsorted or a sorted T cell fraction (not recorded which). In DNA, the CDR3 is TGCAGCGTTGAGGAACTAGCGGGAGAGGCAGATACGCAGTATTTT. Protein product: CSVEELAGEADTQYF.